Shown below are 14 T cell receptor beta chains from a single sample sequenced in a study of T cell responses to AZD1222 COVID-19 vaccine. The assay was immunoSEQ multiplex PCR, and TCRdb's table has in-frame clones only and misses some. The sample shows more than 90,000 clones, about 88% of them seen only once. This sample comprised peripheral blood, obtained 28 days after the second AZD1222 dose. Receptors originate from an adult who received the AZD1222 COVID-19 vaccine.

This chain joins TRBV28 and TRBJ2-5, with 10 positions matching TRBD1. CDR1 is MDHEN and CDR2 is SYDVKM in the germline V gene. CDR3 length equals 16 residues. Unmatched junction bases numbered 9, after V lost 4 bases and J lost 4 bases. The CDR3, as DNA: TGTGCCAGCAGTTCCCCCGCGGGGACAGGGGTAGAGACCCAGTACTTC. It codes for CASSSPAGTGVETQYF.

V gene TRBV9 combines with J gene TRBJ2-2, with D unresolved. With 6 bases removed from V and 3 bases from J, the gap between germline ends came to 9 bases. The CDR3 length is 13 residues. CDR1 is SGDLS and CDR2 is YYNGEE in the germline V gene. CDR3 sequence (DNA): TGTGCCAGCACACCTAGGGACACCGGGGAGCTGTTTTTT. Protein: CASTPRDTGELFF.

This chain connects TRBV4-3 to TRBJ2-1; 8 bases match TRBD2. CDR3 size: 17 residues. Losses at the gene ends were 0 bases for V and 6 bases for J; bases not matched to a gene: 10. Germline values: CDR1 LGHNA, CDR2 YSLEER. CDR3 in DNA: TGCGCCAGCAGCCAAGATCGAGGGACTAGGCCCTCCAATGAGCAGTTCTTC. Translated: CASSQDRGTRPSNEQFF.

CDR3 sequence reads: CASSQALLYGYTF. Written as DNA, the CDR3 is TGTGCCAGCAGCCAAGCCTTACTCTATGGCTACACCTTC. V and J are TRBV3-1 (or the pseudogene TRBV3-2) and TRBJ1-2; D gene uncertain. V lost 1 base, J lost 4 bases, and 7 bases lay in between. There are 13 residues in the CDR3. Germline lookup yields CDR1 LGHDT and CDR2 YNNKEL (reference sequence).

The rearrangement uses TRBV28 and TRBJ1-6; possible D gene TRBD1, 5 bases. This CDR3 spans 15 amino acids. V was clipped by 6 bases and J by 4 bases, with 13 bases between them. Germline CDR1 MDHEN, CDR2 SYDVKM. As DNA, the CDR3 is TGTGCCAGCAGCCCTCCCGACAGTTATAATTCACCCCTCCACTTT. Residues: CASSPPDSYNSPLHF.

This clone was counted a few times. The gene calls are TRBV4-3 and TRBJ1-5, with D perhaps TRBD1 (5 bases). CDR1 is LGHNA and CDR2 is YSLEER in the germline V gene. Trimming cost V 0 bases and J 5 bases, with 8 bases left between them. CDR3 size: 14 residues. CDR3 nucleotide sequence: TGCGCCAGCAGCCAAGATTGGGGCGATCAGCCCCAGCATTTT. It codes for CASSQDWGDQPQHF.

The gene calls are TRBV15 and TRBJ1-5, with D perhaps matching TRBD1 (6 bases). Germline CDR1 and CDR2: LNHNV and YYDKDF (reference sequence). V lost 0 bases and J 6 bases, leaving 12 bases between the germline ends. The CDR3 covers 15 residues. The CDR3 loop reads CATSRDPGATQPQHF. Written as DNA, the CDR3 is TGTGCCACCAGCAGAGATCCGGGGGCGACTCAGCCCCAGCATTTT. The complete variable domain, with remaining parts taken from reference TRBV15 and TRBJ1-5, reads DAMVIQNPRYQVTQFGKPVTLSCSQTLNHNVMYWYQQKSSQAPKLLFHYYDKDFNNEADTPDNFQSRRPNTSFCFLDIRSPGLGDTAMYLCATSRDPGATQPQHFGDGTRLSIL.

The V and J genes are TRBV6-4 and TRBJ2-3, with 8 positions matching TRBD2. The CDR3 spans 14 residues. Unmatched junction bases numbered 4, after V lost 5 bases and J lost 3 bases. The V gene's germline CDR1 is MRHNA and CDR2 SNTAGT. The CDR3 here is CASSSSGSTDTQYF. CDR3 coding DNA: TGTGCCAGCAGTTCGAGCGGGAGTACAGATACGCAGTATTTT.

The chain has TRBV27 and TRBJ1-5; a possible D gene is TRBD1 (5 bases). This CDR3 is 18 amino acids long. CDR1 is MNHEY, CDR2 SMNVEV, per germline (reference sequence). Trimming stripped 3 bases from V and 4 bases from J, with 22 bases between. The CDR3 nucleotides are TGTGCCAGCAGTTTTGGGCAGGGAAAAAATCTAAGAAATCAGCCCCAGCATTTT. Its translation is CASSFGQGKNLRNQPQHF.

The chain couples TRBV7-9 to TRBJ2-1; unclear D gene. V was cut by 1 base and J by 4 bases, with 11 bases left in between. Germline CDR1 SEHNR, CDR2 FQNEAQ (reference sequence). CDR3 length equals 15 residues. CDR3 amino acids: CASSLETLYYNEQFF. The CDR3 nucleotides read TGTGCCAGCAGCTTAGAGACACTTTATTACAATGAGCAGTTCTTC. Variable domain in full (rest from reference TRBV7-9 and TRBJ2-1): DTGVSQNPRHKITKRGQNVTFRCDPISEHNRLYWYRQTLGQGPEFLTYFQNEAQLEKSRLLSDRFSAERPKGSFSTLEIQRTEQGDSAMYLCASSLETLYYNEQFFGPGTRLTVL.

The rearrangement joins TRBV3-1 (or the pseudogene TRBV3-2) to TRBJ1-6; D unresolved. Germline V gene lookup returns CDR1 LGHDT and CDR2 YNNKEL (reference sequence). The CDR3 runs to 18 residues. The ends were cut back, 2 bases at V and 0 bases at J, with 14 bases in the middle. CDR3 protein: CASSQMGGWGSYNSPLHF. CDR3 DNA sequence: TGTGCCAGCAGCCAAATGGGTGGTTGGGGCTCCTATAATTCACCCCTCCACTTT.

The rearrangement links TRBV18 to TRBJ1-1, with a possible D match to TRBD1 (5 bases). The CDR3 is 14 residues long. With 2 bases removed from V and 4 bases from J, the gap between germline ends came to 11 bases. CDR1 is KGHSH, CDR2 LQKENI, per germline. The CDR3 sequence: CASSPIQGLTEAFF. The CDR3 DNA reads TGTGCCAGCTCACCAATCCAGGGACTCACTGAAGCTTTCTTT.

The V call is TRBV2, the J call TRBJ1-1, with D maybe TRBD1 (5 bases). V was clipped by 6 bases and J by 5 bases, with 7 bases between them. The CDR3 is 11 residues long. CDR1 is SNHLY and CDR2 is FYNNEI in the germline V gene. The CDR3 region is CASRGPTEAFF. Written as DNA, the CDR3 is TGTGCCAGCAGGGGACCTACTGAAGCTTTCTTT.

This clone was seen once. This chain joins TRBV4-3 and TRBJ1-1; perhaps TRBD1 as D (6 bases). CDR1 is LGHNA and CDR2 is YSLEER in the germline V gene. Trimming shortened V by 1 base and J by 2 bases, and 26 bases separated the two germline ends. The CDR3 runs 20 residues. DNA of the CDR3: TGCGCCAGCAGCCAAGTCTTCTCTTCGGGGGCTAGTAGGAAAAACACTGAAGCTTTCTTT. This sequence encodes CASSQVFSSGASRKNTEAFF.